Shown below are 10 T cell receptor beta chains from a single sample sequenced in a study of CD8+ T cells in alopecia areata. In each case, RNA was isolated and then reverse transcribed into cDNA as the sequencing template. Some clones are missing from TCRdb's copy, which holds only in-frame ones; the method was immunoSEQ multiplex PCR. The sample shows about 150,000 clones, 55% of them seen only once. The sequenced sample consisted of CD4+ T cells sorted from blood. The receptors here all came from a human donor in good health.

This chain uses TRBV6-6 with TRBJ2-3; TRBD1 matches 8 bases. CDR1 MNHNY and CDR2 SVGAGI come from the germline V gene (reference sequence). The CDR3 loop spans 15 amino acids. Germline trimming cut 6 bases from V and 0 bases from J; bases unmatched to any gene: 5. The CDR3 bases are TGTGCCAGCAGCAGACGACAGGGGAGCACAGATACGCAGTATTTT. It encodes CASSRRQGSTDTQYF.

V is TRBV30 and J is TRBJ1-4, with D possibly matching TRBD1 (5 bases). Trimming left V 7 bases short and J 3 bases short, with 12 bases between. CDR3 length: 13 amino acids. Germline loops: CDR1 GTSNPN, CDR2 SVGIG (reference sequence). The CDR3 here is CASTGVANEKLFF. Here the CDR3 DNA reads TGTGCCTCCACGGGGGTGGCTAATGAAAAACTGTTTTTT.

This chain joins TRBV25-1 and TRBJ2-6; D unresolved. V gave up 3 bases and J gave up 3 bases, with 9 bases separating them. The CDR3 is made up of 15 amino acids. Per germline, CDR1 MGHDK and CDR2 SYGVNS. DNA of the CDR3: TGTGCCAGCAGTGATGGTATTAATGGGGCCAACGTCCTGACTTTC. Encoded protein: CASSDGINGANVLTF.

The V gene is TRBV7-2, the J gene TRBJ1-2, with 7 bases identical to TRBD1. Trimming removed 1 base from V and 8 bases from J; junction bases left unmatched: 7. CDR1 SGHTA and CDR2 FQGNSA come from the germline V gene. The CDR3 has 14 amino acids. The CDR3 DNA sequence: TGTGCCAGCAGCTTAGTAGGGGGCAGTTGGGGCTACACCTTC. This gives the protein CASSLVGGSWGYTF.

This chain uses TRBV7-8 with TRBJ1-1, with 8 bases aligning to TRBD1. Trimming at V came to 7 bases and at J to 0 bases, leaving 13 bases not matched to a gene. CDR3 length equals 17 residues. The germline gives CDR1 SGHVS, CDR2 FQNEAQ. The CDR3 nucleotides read TGTGCCAGCAACGGCAGAAGGACAGGGCTCATGAACACTGAAGCTTTCTTT. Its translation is CASNGRRTGLMNTEAFF.

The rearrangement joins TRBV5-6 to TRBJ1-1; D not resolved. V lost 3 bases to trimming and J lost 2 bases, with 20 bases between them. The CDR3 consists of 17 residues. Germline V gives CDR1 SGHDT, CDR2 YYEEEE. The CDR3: CASSSRERHRFNTEAFF. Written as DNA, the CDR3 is TGTGCCAGCAGCTCCCGGGAAAGGCACAGATTTAACACTGAAGCTTTCTTT.

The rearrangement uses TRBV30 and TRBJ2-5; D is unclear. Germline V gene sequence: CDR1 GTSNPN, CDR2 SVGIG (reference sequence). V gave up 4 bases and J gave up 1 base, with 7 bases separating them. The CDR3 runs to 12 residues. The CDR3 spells CAWTGTQETQYF. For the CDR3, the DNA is TGTGCCTGGACGGGCACCCAAGAGACCCAGTACTTC.

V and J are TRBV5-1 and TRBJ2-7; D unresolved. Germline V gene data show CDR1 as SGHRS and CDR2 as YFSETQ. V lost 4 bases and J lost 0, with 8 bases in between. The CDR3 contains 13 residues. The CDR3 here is CASSPNLSYEQYF. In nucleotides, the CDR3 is TGCGCCAGCAGCCCTAACCTCTCCTACGAGCAGTACTTC.

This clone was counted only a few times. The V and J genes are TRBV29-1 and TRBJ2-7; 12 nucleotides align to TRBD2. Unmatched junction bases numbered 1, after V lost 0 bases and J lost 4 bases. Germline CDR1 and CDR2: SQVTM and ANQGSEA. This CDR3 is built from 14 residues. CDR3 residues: CSVEDTSGRYEQYF. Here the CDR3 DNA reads TGCAGCGTTGAAGATACTAGCGGGAGGTACGAGCAGTACTTC.

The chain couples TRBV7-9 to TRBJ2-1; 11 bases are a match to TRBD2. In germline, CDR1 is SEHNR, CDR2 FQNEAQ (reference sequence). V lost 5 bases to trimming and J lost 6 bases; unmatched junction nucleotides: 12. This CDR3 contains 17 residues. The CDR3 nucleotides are TGTGCCAGCAGCCCCCGGCGCGCTAGCGGGAGGACCAATGAGCAGTTCTTC. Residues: CASSPRRASGRTNEQFF.